This T cell receptor (beta chain) was sequenced for a study of CD8+CD57+ T cells in acquired aplastic anemia. Template material for TCR beta VDJ and CDR3 profiling consisted of genomic DNA. MiXCR was run by TCRdb on the reads, yielding one entry per CDR3 protein. The sample contains fewer than 250,000 distinct CDR3 sequences, less than 65% of which appear only once. There are 16 residues in the CDR3. From germline, CDR1 is MNHEY and CDR2 SVGAGI. The junction had 10 bases not matched to a gene; V was cut back by 6 bases and J by 4 bases. This clonotype was counted ten times or more. Sequenced: sorted CD4+, CD8+, or CD8+CD57+ T cells (not recorded which) from PBMCs. V gene TRBV6-5 combines with J gene TRBJ2-7; TRBD2 matches 12 bases. The origin of this receptor is a human donor in good health, serving as a control. CDR3 nucleotides: TGTGCCAGCAGCAATTCCGGGACTAGCGGGTTTTACGAGCAGTACTTC. This encodes CASSNSGTSGFYEQYF.